The 13 T cell receptor beta chains given below trace back to one sample, sequenced in a study of T cell changes during pregnancy in multiple sclerosis (dated by TCRdb to the late 2010s). Library creation used the immunoSEQ multiplex PCR assay. TCRdb's version of the immuneACCESS table is confined to in-frame rearrangements and falls short of the full clone set. An unresolved V gene accounts for under half of the shortfall where checked; the remainder is of unknown origin. The sample includes about 20,000 clones, with approximately 90% observed a single time. About 7.7% of the sample comes from the top ten. This specimen was CD8+ T cells from peripheral blood mononuclear cells, taken in the third trimester of pregnancy. Receptor source: a female donor in good health, enrolled as a control in a pregnancy study.

This chain uses TRBV7-3 with TRBJ2-1, with 10 bases fitting TRBD2. The V gene end was trimmed by 2 bases and the J gene end by 8 bases; junction bases not matched to a gene: 6. CDR1 SGHTA and CDR2 FQGTGA come from the germline V gene. The CDR3 length is 15 residues. CDR3: CASSLGSGGVDEQFF. The CDR3 DNA reads TGTGCCAGCAGCTTAGGGAGCGGGGGGGTGGATGAGCAGTTCTTC.

The chain has TRBV27 and TRBJ2-2; 7 bases are a match to TRBD2. Germline loops: CDR1 MNHEY, CDR2 SMNVEV (reference sequence). This CDR3 spans 15 amino acids. Unmatched junction bases numbered 11, after V lost 6 bases and J lost 7 bases. The CDR3 nucleotides are TGTGCCAGCAGCCCCCAGGGAGGGCGGGGCGGGGAGCTGTTTTTT. It is translated as CASSPQGGRGGELFF.

The genes are TRBV19 and TRBJ2-1, with TRBD2 as a possible D gene (5 bases). The V gene's germline CDR1 is LNHDA and CDR2 SQIVND (reference sequence). The CDR3 runs 15 residues. Trimming shortened V by 1 base and J by 7 bases, and 14 bases separated the two germline ends. In nucleotides, the CDR3 is TGTGCCAGTAGTATAGCGGGGAAGACGGGAAATGAGCAGTTCTTC. It codes for CASSIAGKTGNEQFF.

The chain employs TRBV5-6 and TRBJ2-1; D is possibly TRBD1 (6 bases). CDR1 and CDR2 from the germline V gene are SGHDT and YYEEEE. V was clipped by 2 bases and J by 9 bases, with 12 bases between them. The CDR3 extends over 13 amino acids. The CDR3 DNA follows: TGTGCCAGCAGCTTCAGACAGGCCATTGAGCAGTTCTTC. Translated, it gives CASSFRQAIEQFF.

This chain connects TRBV15 to TRBJ1-5, with D possibly being TRBD1 (5 bases). The ends were cut back, 0 bases at V and 8 bases at J, with 17 bases in the middle. The CDR3 extends over 16 amino acids. Germline loops: CDR1 LNHNV, CDR2 YYDKDF (reference sequence). The CDR3 protein is CATSREIQVPREPQHF. The CDR3 DNA reads as TGTGCCACCAGCAGAGAAATACAGGTGCCTAGAGAGCCCCAGCATTTT.

This clone has more than one count but fewer than ten. The rearrangement links TRBV6-5 to TRBJ1-2, with D hard to call. CDR1 and CDR2 (germline): MNHEY, SVGAGI. Trimming cost V 2 bases and J 4 bases, with 14 bases left between them. This CDR3 is built from 15 residues. For the CDR3, the DNA is TGTGCCAGCAGTTACCGGGAAAGCGGCCTCTATGGCTACACCTTC. Translation gives CASSYRESGLYGYTF.

The chain carries TRBV19 and TRBJ2-2, with a tentative D call TRBD2 (6 bases). CDR1 is LNHDA, CDR2 SQIVND, per germline (reference sequence). CDR3 size: 15 residues. With 6 bases removed from V and 2 bases from J, the gap between germline ends came to 13 bases. The CDR3 reads CASSWGVGNTGELFF. Here the CDR3 DNA reads TGTGCCAGTAGCTGGGGGGTTGGAAACACCGGGGAGCTGTTTTTT. Complete variable domain (other parts from reference TRBV19 and TRBJ2-2): DGGITQSPKYLFRKEGQNVTLSCEQNLNHDAMYWYRQDPGQGLRLIYYSQIVNDFQKGDIAEGYSVSREKKESFPLTVTSAQKNPTAFYLCASSWGVGNTGELFFGEGSRLTVL.

The chain joins TRBV9 to TRBJ2-1, with D perhaps matching TRBD2 (5 bases). There are 16 residues in the CDR3. Trimming removed 0 bases at V and 0 bases at J, with 10 bases between. Per germline, CDR1 SGDLS and CDR2 YYNGEE. The CDR3 reads CASSVAASSSYNEQFF. The CDR3, as DNA: TGTGCCAGCAGCGTAGCCGCTAGCAGCTCCTACAATGAGCAGTTCTTC.

This clone occurred once. The chain uses TRBV15 and TRBJ2-7, with 8 bases identical to TRBD2. This CDR3 is built from 15 residues. Trimming took 3 bases from V and 6 from J; bases not matched to a gene: 10. CDR1 is LNHNV, CDR2 YYDKDF, per germline (reference sequence). This chain's CDR3 is CATSRRGGPLAEQYF. The CDR3 DNA sequence: TGTGCCACCAGCAGGCGCGGGGGGCCTTTAGCCGAGCAGTACTTC.

The CDR3 protein is CASRKDSHNQPQHF. CDR3 bases: TGTGCCAGTCGAAAGGACAGCCATAATCAGCCCCAGCATTTT. This chain links TRBV19 with TRBJ1-5, with TRBD1 as a possible D gene (6 bases). The CDR3 has 14 residues. CDR1 LNHDA and CDR2 SQIVND come from the germline V gene (reference sequence). Trimming stripped 8 bases from V and 4 bases from J, with 15 bases between.

J is TRBJ1-1 and V is TRBV10-2; perhaps TRBD1 as D (5 bases). CDR1 is WSHSY, CDR2 SAAADI, per germline. This CDR3 is 13 amino acids long. V lost 8 bases and J lost 0, with 10 bases in between. The CDR3 here is CASSQGMNTEAFF. The CDR3 DNA follows: TGCGCCAGCTCTCAGGGAATGAACACTGAAGCTTTCTTT.

This chain links TRBV27 with TRBJ2-7; 7 bases are shared with TRBD2. This CDR3 contains 14 residues. Germline loops: CDR1 MNHEY, CDR2 SMNVEV (reference sequence). Trimming cost V 5 bases and J 4 bases; bases outside gene matches: 8. The CDR3 nucleotides read TGTGCCAGCAGTCATTCCTCGGGGGGTTACGAGCAGTACTTC. It specifies CASSHSSGGYEQYF.

The V and J genes are TRBV19 and TRBJ2-1, with D perhaps TRBD2 (6 bases). The germline V gene has CDR1 LNHDA and CDR2 SQIVND (reference sequence). The V end lost 4 bases, the J end lost 6 bases, and 16 bases lay between the germline ends. The CDR3 has 15 amino acids. The CDR3 reads CASSTTRRGGNEQFF. CDR3 sequence (DNA): TGTGCCAGTAGTACCACCCGGCGGGGAGGCAATGAGCAGTTCTTC.